A selection of T cell receptor beta chains follows, all from one sample in a study of T cell responses to AZD1222 COVID-19 vaccine. TCRdb keeps only in-frame clones here, not all; method: immunoSEQ multiplex PCR. The sample yields roughly 120,000 clones, 85% to 90% seen once. The material was peripheral blood, obtained on day 0 of AZD1222 vaccination. The receptors were sampled from an adult in good health. Each CDR3 is given with its conserved first and last residue. A D gene is named only where the DNA matches it firmly. Expanded clones are given a class, and other clones once, few, many or no size at all.

d_gene	j_gene	v_gene	abundance	CDR3aa	CDR3nt
.	TRBJ2-1	TRBV18	.	CASSPDLYNEQFF	TGTGCCAGCTCACCCGACCTGTACAATGAGCAGTTCTTC
.	TRBJ1-2	TRBV5-5	.	CASSLDVTFPAGYTF	TGTGCCAGCAGCTTGGATGTGACGTTCCCCGCAGGCTACACCTTC
.	TRBJ1-5	TRBV30	.	CAWSVTGTQPQHF	TGTGCCTGGAGTGTCACAGGGACTCAGCCCCAGCATTTT
TRBD1	TRBJ1-5	TRBV28	many	CASSSSLQGWNQPQHF	TGTGCCAGCAGTTCCTCCCTACAGGGGTGGAATCAGCCCCAGCATTTT
.	TRBJ1-6	TRBV7-2	once	CASSLRQPPLHF	TGTGCCAGCAGCTTACGACAACCACCCCTCCACTTT
.	TRBJ2-1	TRBV12-3/TRBV12-4	.	CASSLRGSNEQFF	TGTGCCAGCAGTTTAAGGGGGAGCAATGAGCAGTTCTTC
TRBD1	TRBJ2-4	TRBV6-5	.	CASSTTGVAKNIQYF	TGTGCCAGCAGTACGACAGGGGTAGCCAAAAACATTCAGTACTTC
.	TRBJ1-1	TRBV25-1	.	CASSPSGGGRRAFF	TGTGCCAGCAGCCCAAGCGGGGGCGGAAGGAGGGCTTTCTTT
TRBD1	TRBJ1-2	TRBV7-9	.	CASSLVDRGRGYTF	TGTGCCAGCAGCTTAGTGGACAGGGGGCGAGGCTACACCTTC
.	TRBJ2-7	TRBV18	.	CASSPMGPGGWSEQYF	TGTGCCAGCTCACCAATGGGGCCCGGGGGTTGGTCCGAGCAGTACTTC
.	TRBJ2-4	TRBV28	.	CASSPGTGTLAKNIQYF	TGTGCCAGCAGTCCGGGCACCGGGACTCTAGCCAAAAACATTCAGTACTTC
TRBD2	TRBJ2-7	TRBV3-1/TRBV3-2	.	CASSPTSGIYEQYF	TGTGCCAGCAGCCCGACTAGCGGGATTTACGAGCAGTACTTC
.	TRBJ2-7	TRBV12-3/TRBV12-4	.	CASSSSSYEQYF	TGTGCCAGCAGTTCCAGCTCCTACGAGCAGTACTTC
.	TRBJ2-5	TRBV7-2	.	CASSLAGLDQETQYF	TGTGCCAGCAGCTTAGCGGGGCTAGACCAAGAGACCCAGTACTTC
.	TRBJ1-2	TRBV29-1	.	CSVEGGVAGYTF	TGCAGCGTTGAGGGTGGGGTGGCTGGCTACACCTTC
.	TRBJ2-7	TRBV5-1	medium-sized	CASSLAGANLYEQYF	TGCGCCAGCAGCTTGGCAGGGGCTAATCTATACGAGCAGTACTTC
.	TRBJ2-7	TRBV5-1	.	CASSLGPTGAYEQYF	TGCGCCAGCAGCTTGGGGCCGACGGGGGCCTACGAGCAGTACTTC
.	TRBJ2-1	TRBV2	few	CASATQAEQFF	TGTGCCAGCGCAACACAAGCGGAGCAGTTCTTC
.	TRBJ2-2	TRBV11-2	.	CASSYRTSQNTGELFF	TGTGCCAGCAGCTACCGGACCTCCCAAAACACCGGGGAGCTGTTTTTT
.	TRBJ1-2	TRBV9	few	CASSVGAGANYGYTF	TGTGCCAGCAGCGTAGGGGCAGGGGCCAACTATGGCTACACCTTC
.	TRBJ1-4	TRBV19	.	CASSLRLATNEKLFF	TGTGCCAGTAGTCTTCGACTAGCAACTAATGAAAAACTGTTTTTT
.	TRBJ2-1	TRBV29-1	.	CSVTGTVHNEQFF	TGCAGCGTTACCGGGACTGTGCACAATGAGCAGTTCTTC
TRBD1	TRBJ1-2	TRBV13	.	CASSLGQGLGYGYTF	TGTGCCAGCAGCCTCGGACAGGGACTTGGGTATGGCTACACCTTC
.	TRBJ2-7	TRBV2	.	CATSYQGPLRQYF	TGTGCCACCTCGTATCAGGGACCCTTAAGGCAGTACTTC
.	TRBJ2-3	TRBV2	.	CASSPDTSGLEPSDTQYF	TGTGCCAGCAGTCCCGACACCTCGGGACTGGAACCGTCAGATACGCAGTATTTT
.	TRBJ2-3	TRBV20-1	.	CSASSLDTQYF	TGCAGTGCTAGTAGTCTTGATACGCAGTATTTT
.	TRBJ1-3	TRBV11-1	.	CASSFLKDDTIYF	TGTGCCAGCAGCTTTTTGAAGGATGACACCATATATTTT
.	TRBJ1-5	TRBV24-1	.	CATSDLGQPQHF	TGTGCCACCAGTGATTTAGGACAGCCCCAGCATTTT
TRBD2	TRBJ2-7	TRBV6-1	few	CASSEALRLASSYEQYF	TGTGCCAGCAGTGAAGCGCTTCGACTAGCAAGCTCCTACGAGCAGTACTTC
TRBD1	TRBJ1-4	TRBV6-5	.	CASRGTGGGEKLFF	TGTGCCAGCAGGGGGACAGGGGGCGGTGAAAAACTGTTTTTT
.	TRBJ1-2	TRBV4-1	.	CASSRPTGNYGYTF	TGCGCCAGCAGCCGCCCAACAGGGAACTATGGCTACACCTTC
.	TRBJ1-5	TRBV28	.	CASTSSSGASNQPQHF	TGTGCCAGCACCTCAAGTTCCGGGGCCAGCAATCAGCCCCAGCATTTT
.	TRBJ2-1	TRBV14	once	CASSQSIRRNPYSSSYNEQFF	TGTGCCAGCAGCCAAAGTATACGTCGTAACCCTTACTCCAGCTCCTACAATGAGCAGTTCTTC
TRBD1	TRBJ2-7	TRBV10-3	.	CAISESTTGVRYEQYF	TGTGCCATCAGTGAGTCAACGACAGGGGTCCGTTACGAGCAGTACTTC
TRBD1	TRBJ2-1	TRBV7-2	.	CASSPRDRLNEQFF	TGTGCCAGCAGCCCAAGGGACAGACTCAATGAGCAGTTCTTC
.	TRBJ1-1	TRBV5-4	.	CASSGDSYEAFF	TGTGCCAGCAGCGGAGACAGTTACGAAGCTTTCTTT
TRBD2	TRBJ2-3	TRBV3-1/TRBV3-2	.	CASSHIGGTSGTSSTDTQYF	TGTGCCAGCAGCCACATCGGAGGGACTAGCGGTACCTCTAGCACAGATACGCAGTATTTT
TRBD1	TRBJ1-1	TRBV30	.	CARSGQGRQAFF	TGTGCCCGTAGCGGACAGGGGAGGCAAGCTTTCTTT
TRBD1	TRBJ1-3	TRBV7-9	few	CASSLGDRDGRDTIYF	TGTGCCAGCAGCTTAGGCGACAGGGATGGGCGGGACACCATATATTTT
.	TRBJ2-3	TRBV7-9	once	CASSLAGVFTDTQYF	TGTGCCAGCAGCTTAGCGGGAGTTTTTACAGATACGCAGTATTTT
.	TRBJ2-7	TRBV6-5	.	CASSYFAASYEQYF	TGTGCCAGCAGTTACTTCGCGGCCTCCTACGAGCAGTACTTC
TRBD2	TRBJ2-1	TRBV10-3	.	CAIRAEAGVGSNEQFF	TGTGCCATCAGGGCCGAAGCGGGAGTGGGATCCAATGAGCAGTTCTTC
.	TRBJ2-1	TRBV7-2	once	CASSSLSAFGGNEQFF	TGTGCCAGCAGCTCCTTGAGCGCATTTGGCGGGAATGAGCAGTTCTTC
.	TRBJ2-1	TRBV24-1	.	CATSDPGPPDEQFF	TGTGCCACCAGTGACCCTGGCCCTCCGGATGAGCAGTTCTTC
TRBD1	TRBJ2-1	TRBV7-6	.	CASSSYPPGQSSYNEQFF	TGTGCCAGCAGCTCCTACCCCCCGGGACAGAGCTCCTACAATGAGCAGTTCTTC
TRBD1	TRBJ2-1	TRBV7-6	.	CASSLVTGESYNEQFF	TGTGCCAGCAGCTTAGTGACAGGGGAATCCTACAATGAGCAGTTCTTC
.	TRBJ2-5	TRBV20-1	.	CSASPDRQETQYF	TGCAGTGCTAGTCCTGATCGCCAGGAGACCCAGTACTTC
.	TRBJ1-4	TRBV5-1	.	CASSWDLREKLFF	TGCGCCAGCAGCTGGGACTTAAGGGAAAAACTGTTTTTT
.	TRBJ1-5	TRBV30	.	CAWSAQGRVGQPQHF	TGTGCCTGGAGTGCGCAAGGCAGGGTGGGACAGCCCCAGCATTTT
TRBD2	TRBJ2-3	TRBV10-3	.	CAISESGLAGSTDTQYF	TGTGCCATCAGTGAGTCGGGGTTAGCGGGGAGCACAGATACGCAGTATTTT
.	TRBJ1-2	TRBV19	.	CASSTGGRGNYGYTF	TGTGCCAGTAGTACCGGGGGACGGGGGAACTATGGCTACACCTTC
TRBD2	TRBJ2-1	TRBV7-9	once	CASSFSPSGDYEQFF	TGTGCCAGCAGCTTTTCGCCTAGCGGGGACTATGAGCAGTTCTTC
TRBD1	TRBJ1-5	TRBV2	once	CASSRTGLNQPQHF	TGTGCCAGCAGTCGGACAGGGTTAAACCAGCCCCAGCATTTT
TRBD1	TRBJ1-5	TRBV6-5	.	CASSYSRGRGHQPQHF	TGTGCCAGCAGTTACTCGCGGGGCAGGGGGCACCAGCCCCAGCATTTT
.	TRBJ2-6	TRBV2	.	CVIGSYSSGANVLTF	TGTGTAATAGGCAGTTACAGCTCTGGGGCCAACGTCCTGACTTTC
.	TRBJ1-5	TRBV10-2	.	CAMSRSTTHSNQPQHF	TGCGCCATGTCCAGGTCTACAACTCATAGCAATCAGCCCCAGCATTTT
.	TRBJ1-4	TRBV19	.	CASTNGWSGGSTNEKLFF	TGTGCCAGTACCAACGGTTGGTCGGGCGGATCAACTAATGAAAAACTGTTTTTT
TRBD2	TRBJ2-5	TRBV7-2	.	CASSSLIPSGRLRGTQYF	TGTGCCAGCAGCTCCCTGATCCCTAGCGGGAGACTAAGGGGGACCCAGTACTTC
TRBD1	TRBJ1-5	TRBV18	once	CASSPGTGLSNQPQHF	TGTGCCAGCTCACCCGGGACAGGGCTTAGCAATCAGCCCCAGCATTTT